Sequencing of this TCR beta chain was carried out in a study of vaccination effects on CD4 cells after COVID-19. In the study overall: The median interval between the second dose and post-vaccine sampling was 72 days. Around 2.2 million PBMC per well received 9 to 10 IU/ml IL-2 and approximately 9.2 ug/ml peptides in culture.

Culture lasted over 9 days before CD4+ T cell isolation. Every participant took two doses of the BNT162b2 or mRNA-1273 vaccine. The protocol was immunoSEQ multiplex PCR, while the TCRdb copy is restricted to in-frame clones and leaves out a portion. The data show 42,000 or so clones, with around 70% seen just once and 8.5% to 10% held by the top ten. Trimming removed 5 bases from V and 4 bases from J, with 11 bases in between. CDR1 is LNHDA and CDR2 is SQIVND in the germline V gene (reference sequence). There are 14 residues in the CDR3. Regarding the study as a whole: Marked clonal contraction of both clone types appeared late after vaccination.

Details on this clone: Its antigen is still unknown.

This clonotype was sampled from a human donor who received a COVID-19 vaccine. The sequencing here drew on CD4+ T cells from PBMCs cultured without peptide, taken after COVID-19 vaccination. The chain employs TRBV19 and TRBJ1-4, with D uncertain. The CDR3 DNA reads TGTGCCAGTAGTCTGGGCAGTTATAATGAAAAACTGTTTTTT. Translation: CASSLGSYNEKLFF.